These 32 T cell receptor beta chains were sequenced from one sample in a study of circulating tumor DNA in untreated peripheral T-cell lymphoma. The protocol was immunoSEQ multiplex PCR, while the TCRdb copy is restricted to in-frame clones and leaves out a portion. The data contain 8,000 to 9,000 clones, 80% to 85% of them singletons. The sequenced sample consisted of tumor tissue. The receptors originated from a human donor with peripheral T-cell lymphoma.

The CDR3: CASSPRGQANWGPQHF. In nucleotides, the CDR3 is TGTGCCAGCAGTCCCCGAGGACAGGCCAATTGGGGGCCCCAGCATTTT. V gene TRBV6-8 combines with J gene TRBJ1-5, with TRBD1 matching over 7 bases. The CDR3 is made up of 16 amino acids. The germline gives CDR1 MNHGY, CDR2 SAAAGT. Trimming took 5 bases from V and 9 from J; bases not matched to a gene: 16.

This clone was seen just once. V and J are TRBV5-1 and TRBJ1-4; 10 bases are shared with TRBD1. Looked up from germline, CDR1 is SGHRS and CDR2 is YFSETQ. V gave up 0 bases and J gave up 7 bases; unmatched junction bases: 3. The CDR3 length is 15 residues. CDR3 nucleotide sequence: TGCGCCAGCAGCTTGGATGGGACAGGGGTTGAAAAACTGTTTTTT. Residues: CASSLDGTGVEKLFF. Based on the CDR3 plus reference TRBV5-1 and TRBJ1-4, the full variable domain is KAGVTQTPRYLIKTRGQQVTLSCSPISGHRSVSWYQQTPGQGLQFLFEYFSETQRNKGNFPGRFSGRQFSNSRSEMNVSTLELGDSALYLCASSLDGTGVEKLFFGSGTQLSVL.

The genes are TRBV15 and TRBJ1-1; tentative D call: TRBD1 (5 bases). Germline V lookup: CDR1 LNHNV, CDR2 YYDKDF (reference sequence). This CDR3 comprises 17 residues. Trimming stripped 3 bases from V and 0 bases from J, with 17 bases between. The chain's CDR3 is CATSRPIFWGMNTEAFF. The CDR3 nucleotides are TGTGCCACCAGCAGGCCGATCTTCTGGGGCATGAACACTGAAGCTTTCTTT.

V usage is TRBV23-1 and J usage is TRBJ1-1, with a possible D match to TRBD1 (5 bases). TRBV23-1 is labeled an ORF, and its function is uncertain. The CDR3 runs 15 residues. V was pared by 6 bases and J by 0 bases, with 14 bases between. In nucleotides, the CDR3 is TGCGCCAGCAGCCAAGATTGGGGGGTGAACACTGAAGCTTTCTTT. This encodes CASSQDWGVNTEAFF.

J is TRBJ1-1 and V is TRBV30, with D unresolved. This CDR3 is 12 amino acids long. Trimming took off 8 bases at V and 1 base at J, with 11 bases between the two ends. Germline loops: CDR1 GTSNPN, CDR2 SVGIG (reference sequence). As DNA, the CDR3 is TGTGCCGCTGAATCGGCGAACACTGAAGCTTTCTTT. It is translated as CAAESANTEAFF. Based on the CDR3 plus reference TRBV30 and TRBJ1-1, the full variable domain is SQTIHQWPATLVQPVGSPLSLECTVEGTSNPNLYWYRQAAGRGLQLLFYSVGIGQISSEVPQNLSASRPQDRQFILSSKKLLLSDSGFYLCAAESANTEAFFGQGTRLTVV.

This clone showed up just once. The J gene is TRBJ1-5, the V gene TRBV6-8, with unresolved D. The CDR3 sequence is 18 residues long. V was cut by 4 bases and J by 5 bases, with 24 bases left in between. Germline assignment: CDR1 MNHGY and CDR2 SAAAGT. CDR3 sequence (DNA): TGTGCCAGCAGTTTCCGACCCCCGGGCTCCTTAGGCCATCAGCCCCAGCATTTT. Its protein is CASSFRPPGSLGHQPQHF.

The J gene is TRBJ2-7, the V gene TRBV7-5; the table calls TRBD2, which could not be checked here. TRBV7-5 is designated a pseudogene. The CDR3 totals 14 residues. The CDR3 protein is CASSPMGTGHEQYF. The CDR3 bases are TGTGCCAGCAGCCCCATGGGGACTGGGCACGAGCAGTACTTC.

The gene calls are TRBV19 and TRBJ1-1; no firm D call. The germline V and J ends were trimmed by 3 bases and 13 bases, with 21 bases remaining between them. CDR1 LNHDA and CDR2 SQIVND come from the germline V gene (reference sequence). The CDR3 is 14 amino acids. CDR3 nucleotide sequence: TGTGCCAGTAGTATTTGGGCTGTGGAAGTCGAGATTTTCTTT. Encoded protein: CASSIWAVEVEIFF.

The genes are TRBV6-8 and TRBJ1-2, with D unresolved. V gave up 0 bases and J gave up 7 bases, with 9 bases separating them. The CDR3 has 13 residues. Per germline, CDR1 MNHGY and CDR2 SAAAGT. For the CDR3, the DNA is TGTGCCAGCAGTTACTCCCGGGCAGCTGGCTACACCTTC. Its protein is CASSYSRAAGYTF.

CDR3 in amino acids: CATARSSGNNEQFF. The CDR3 nucleotides are TGTGCCACAGCAAGGTCTAGCGGCAACAATGAGCAGTTCTTC. The chain carries TRBV6-4 and TRBJ2-1; 7 nucleotides match TRBD2. CDR3 size: 14 residues. Trimming took 10 bases from V and 5 from J; bases not matched to a gene: 11. Germline lookup yields CDR1 MRHNA and CDR2 SNTAGT.

The chain couples TRBV6-8 to TRBJ1-2; unclear D gene. Germline loops: CDR1 MNHGY, CDR2 SAAAGT. The CDR3 has 13 amino acids. V was cut by 7 bases and J by 5 bases, with 14 bases left in between. CDR3 protein: CASNSIKGYGYTF. The CDR3 DNA reads TGTGCCAGCAATTCAATCAAGGGTTATGGCTACACCTTC.

V usage is TRBV11-3 and J usage is TRBJ2-7, with 10 bases aligning to TRBD1. Germline lookup yields CDR1 SGHNT and CDR2 YENEEA. The V and J ends lost 3 bases and 4 bases, in that order; junction bases with no gene match: 18. The CDR3 runs to 19 residues. CDR3 nucleotide sequence: TGTGCCAGCAGCTTGGACCCCCCCATTTGGGACAGGGGAGGTTACGAGCAGTACTTC. Translating it yields CASSLDPPIWDRGGYEQYF.

This chain uses TRBV11-3 with TRBJ2-1; 12 nucleotides line up with TRBD1. The length of the CDR3 is 17 residues. J was trimmed by 9 bases and V by 4 bases; bases with no gene match: 13. CDR1 is SGHNT, CDR2 YENEEA, per germline. CDR3 sequence: CASSSSWDRGLHIEQFF. CDR3 in DNA: TGTGCCAGCAGCTCATCGTGGGACAGGGGGCTTCACATTGAGCAGTTCTTC.

This clone was recorded only once. Compared with germline, one end of the junction differs, possibly owing to a read error. J is TRBJ2-1 and V is TRBV15; D possibly corresponds to TRBD1 (6 bases). This CDR3 has 17 amino acids. Germline V CDR1 and CDR2: LNHNV, YYDKDF (reference sequence). The CDR3 region is CANSRKPQGTSYNEQFF. The CDR3 DNA sequence: TGTGCCAACAGCCGCAAGCCCCAGGGGACCTCCTACAATGAACAGTTCTTC.

The rearrangement uses TRBV10-3 and TRBJ1-4; 8 positions agree with TRBD1. V was clipped by 5 bases and J by 3 bases; unmatched bases: 8. This CDR3 spans 16 amino acids. Germline CDR1 and CDR2: ENHRY and SYGVKD. The CDR3 protein is CAISPSTGGANEKLFF. The CDR3 bases are TGTGCCATCAGTCCCTCCACAGGGGGAGCTAATGAAAAACTGTTTTTT.

This clone was detected only a few times. The chain uses TRBV18 and TRBJ1-3; D remains unclear. The CDR3 extends over 13 amino acids. V was clipped by 3 bases and J by 5 bases, with 8 bases between them. The V gene's germline CDR1 is KGHSH and CDR2 LQKENI. DNA of the CDR3: TGTGCCAGCTCACCGAAGACGCGAAACACCATATATTTT. Residues: CASSPKTRNTIYF.

A few counts support this clone. This chain links TRBV19 with TRBJ1-1; D unclear. The ends were cut back, 3 bases at V and 2 bases at J, with 13 bases in the middle. The CDR3 runs to 15 residues. The germline V gene encodes CDR1 LNHDA and CDR2 SQIVND (reference sequence). CDR3 residues: CASSMSWAANTEAFF. The DNA for the CDR3 is TGTGCCAGTAGTATGAGTTGGGCAGCCAACACTGAAGCTTTCTTT.

By sample fraction, this clone is medium-sized. This chain joins TRBV6-8 and TRBJ1-1, with unresolved D. The CDR3 runs 12 residues. Trimming removed 8 bases at V and 6 bases at J, with 13 bases between. The germline gives CDR1 MNHGY, CDR2 SAAAGT. CDR3 nucleotide sequence: TGTGCCAGCCTCGGTATCAAGGCTGAAGCTTTCTTT. Translation gives CASLGIKAEAFF.

V and J are TRBV28 and TRBJ2-7; 10 bases align to TRBD1. V shed 3 bases and J 6 bases; nucleotides not matched to a gene: 8. This CDR3 has 15 residues. CDR1 is MDHEN, CDR2 SYDVKM, per germline. The DNA for the CDR3 is TGTGCCAGCAGTTTCCTCGACAGGGGGCTTGGCGAGCAGTACTTC. Its translation is CASSFLDRGLGEQYF.

The rearrangement joins TRBV7-5 to TRBJ2-6; the table's TRBD1 call for D was not verified on the DNA. TRBV7-5 is deemed a pseudogene. The CDR3 runs 16 residues. The CDR3 protein is CASRQWAFSGANVLTF. The CDR3 DNA sequence: TGTGCCAGCAGGCAATGGGCCTTCTCTGGGGCCAACGTCCTGACTTTC.

This clone was found once. The V call is TRBV19, the J call TRBJ1-4, with TRBD1 as a possible D gene (6 bases). V was shortened by 3 bases and J by 7 bases, with 18 bases between the two germline ends. CDR3 size: 16 residues. Germline V CDR1 and CDR2: LNHDA, SQIVND (reference sequence). For the CDR3, the DNA is TGTGCCAGTAGTATCGGACAGCCCTCCGGGAGTGAAAAACTGTTTTTT. Protein sequence: CASSIGQPSGSEKLFF.

To note about this clone: Mismatch with germline at one junction end may stem from a read error. The chain uses TRBV11-3 and TRBJ2-5; the match to TRBD2 covers 9 bases. Germline loops: CDR1 SGHNT, CDR2 YENEEA. CDR3 size: 18 residues. The CDR3 loop reads CASTLRASGTRGVETQYF. As DNA, the CDR3 is TGTGCCAGCACCTTAAGGGCTAGCGGGACCCGAGGGGTAGAAACCCAGTACTTC. Complete variable domain (other parts from reference TRBV11-3 and TRBJ2-5): EAGVVQSPRYKIIEKKQPVAFWCNPISGHNTLYWYLQNLGQGPELLIRYENEEAVDDSQLPKDRFSAERLKGVDSTLKIQPAELGDSAVYLCASTLRASGTRGVETQYFGPGTRLLVL.

The rearrangement links TRBV19 to TRBJ2-1; D perhaps matches TRBD1 (7 bases). CDR1 is LNHDA, CDR2 SQIVND, per germline (reference sequence). This CDR3 has 14 residues. V was clipped by 6 bases and J by 6 bases, with 15 bases between them. The CDR3 here is CASRPGGRGNEQFF. Written as DNA, the CDR3 is TGTGCCAGTAGGCCAGGGGGGCGAGGCAATGAGCAGTTCTTC.

J is TRBJ2-7 and V is TRBV6-8; 10 bases line up with TRBD1. The CDR3 runs to 15 residues. V lost 10 bases and J lost 5; bases outside the gene matches: 14. Germline CDR1 reads MNHGY; CDR2 reads SAAAGT. The CDR3: CAIAGAGTGVDEQYF. The CDR3, as DNA: TGTGCCATTGCGGGTGCCGGGACAGGGGTTGACGAGCAGTACTTC.

The chain links TRBV10-2 to TRBJ1-3; D gene uncertain. Trimming removed 2 bases at V and 0 bases at J, with 5 bases between. The CDR3 has 14 residues. Germline values: CDR1 WSHSY, CDR2 SAAADI. The CDR3 sequence is CASSEPSSGNTIYF. In DNA form, the CDR3 reads TGCGCCAGCAGTGAGCCCAGCTCTGGAAACACCATATATTTT.

The rearrangement uses TRBV6-8 and TRBJ2-1; tentative D call: TRBD2 (5 bases). Trimming removed 6 bases at V and 8 bases at J, with 17 bases between. The CDR3 is made up of 14 amino acids. The germline CDR1 and CDR2 sequences are MNHGY and SAAAGT. The DNA for the CDR3 is TGTGCCAGCAGCCTTATTCCAGAGGACTATGAGCAGTTCTTC. Translating gives CASSLIPEDYEQFF.

This clone was seen once. CDR3 in amino acids: CSVDPGRNQETQYF. As DNA, the CDR3 is TGCAGCGTTGATCCAGGACGGAATCAAGAGACCCAGTACTTC. This chain links TRBV29-1 with TRBJ2-5; D is unclear. CDR3 length: 14 residues. The V gene lost 3 bases and the J gene lost 2 bases, with 13 bases spanning the gap. Per germline, CDR1 SQVTM and CDR2 ANQGSEA.

The V and J genes are TRBV12-5 and TRBJ1-5; D remains ambiguous. The CDR3 spans 14 residues. In germline, CDR1 is LGHNT, CDR2 FRNRAP. CDR3 loop: CASTIRRSNQPQHF. The CDR3 coding sequence is TGTGCCAGCACCATTAGGAGGAGCAATCAGCCCCAGCATTTT.

V gene TRBV2 combines with J gene TRBJ1-5, with D possibly matching TRBD1 (6 bases). This CDR3 spans 13 amino acids. The germline V gene has CDR1 SNHLY and CDR2 FYNNEI. The V end lost 7 bases, the J end lost 6 bases, and 13 bases lay between the germline ends. The CDR3 nucleotides are TGTGCCAGCACCCCGCCGGGGGCTCAGCCCCAGCATTTT. This sequence encodes CASTPPGAQPQHF.

This chain links TRBV11-3 with TRBJ2-3, with TRBD2 identical over 10 bases. The V gene end was trimmed by 4 bases and the J gene end by 5 bases; junction bases not matched to a gene: 6. CDR3 length equals 15 residues. Looked up from germline, CDR1 is SGHNT and CDR2 is YENEEA. The CDR3 sequence: CASSSLTSGVDTQYF. CDR3 nucleotides: TGTGCCAGCAGCTCCCTAACTAGCGGGGTAGATACGCAGTATTTT.

In the case of this clone: Its ends do not fully match the called genes, so a read error is possible. V usage is TRBV5-1 and J usage is TRBJ1-1; the D gene is possibly TRBD1 (5 bases). The CDR3 extends over 16 amino acids. Germline CDR1 is SGHRS and CDR2 is YFSETQ. The CDR3 reads CASSFHPTDMNTEAFF. The CDR3 bases are TGCGCCAGCAGCTTTCACCCGACAGACATGAACACTGAAGCTTTTTTT.

The genes are TRBV15 and TRBJ1-2; D is ambiguous. From germline, CDR1 is LNHNV and CDR2 YYDKDF (reference sequence). The CDR3 sequence is 16 residues long. Deletions cut 1 base from V and 5 bases from J, with 17 bases between. The CDR3 loop is CATSRASTPAWYGYTF. DNA for the CDR3: TGTGCCACCAGCAGAGCAAGTACTCCGGCGTGGTATGGCTACACCTTC. The whole variable domain, filled in from reference TRBV15 and TRBJ1-2, reads DAMVIQNPRYQVTQFGKPVTLSCSQTLNHNVMYWYQQKSSQAPKLLFHYYDKDFNNEADTPDNFQSRRPNTSFCFLDIRSPGLGDTAMYLCATSRASTPAWYGYTFGSGTRLTVV.